The clone carrying this T cell receptor (beta chain) showed up just a few times. Its antigen is unknown. This record belongs to a study of beta chain features in type 1 diabetes. The study, taken as a whole, reports: The study found moderately but significantly shorter TCRB CDR3s in all four CD4+ subsets of Type 1 diabetes patients.

Investigators reverse transcribed all isolated RNA, so they sequenced expressed TCRB transcripts. The average output of naive, central memory and regulatory T cell samples was approximately 3.6 million reads. Sequencing was performed with immunoSEQ multiplex PCR; in TCRdb, only in-frame clones are kept and a portion is missing. The repertoire holds around 340,000 clones, with 15% to 20% as singletons. Central memory, naive, regulatory and stem cell-like memory CD4+ cells were sorted by CD45RO/CCR7/CD25/CD127/CD95/CD27. Once sorted, every population was more than 98% pure. V shed 1 base, J shed 7 bases, and the junction held 2 bases outside the gene matches. CDR1 and CDR2 (germline): SGHDT, YYEEEE. The CDR3 consists of 13 residues.

V is TRBV5-6 and J is TRBJ2-1; TRBD1 matches at 7 bases. The sequencing input was naive CD4+ T cells from blood. This clonotype was sampled from a woman aged 18-29 years in good health. CDR3 residues: CASSLTGANEQFF. CDR3 DNA: TGTGCCAGCAGCTTGACAGGGGCAAATGAGCAGTTCTTC. Together with reference TRBV5-6 and TRBJ2-1, the CDR3 gives the full variable domain: DAGVTQSPTHLIKTRGQQVTLRCSPKSGHDTVSWYQQALGQGPQFIFQYYEEEERQRGNFPDRFSGHQFPNYSSELNVNALLLGDSALYLCASSLTGANEQFFGPGTRLTVL.